The rows below give T cell receptor beta chains drawn from one sample of a study of T cells in Graves' hyperthyroidism and ophthalmopathy. TCRdb re-derived calls from the multiplex PCR reads in MiXCR, one entry per CDR3 protein. The sample records hundreds of thousands of distinct CDR3 sequences, about a third being singletons. The specimen was blood. The origin of the receptors is a woman aged 40 to 55 with Graves' hyperthyroidism. The CDR3 runs from the conserved cysteine through the conserved F or W. The D gene is left open where the match is weak. Size tells how often a clone was seen (once, few, many) or the class of an expanded clone, and some rows leave it out.

J gene	clone size	D gene	V gene	CDR3 DNA	CDR3 protein
TRBJ2-3	.	.	TRBV2	TGTGCCAGCAGTGGGAGGGGTTGGACAGATACGCGGTATTTT	CASSGRGWTDTRYF
TRBJ2-1	.	TRBD2	TRBV20-1	TGCAGTGCTAGAGTGGTAGCGGGGGCAGATGAGCAGTTCTTC	CSARVVAGADEQFF
TRBJ1-5	.	.	TRBV6-1	TGTGCCAGCAGCCCCGACAGCTACCTCGACAATCAGCCCCAGCATTTT	CASSPDSYLDNQPQHF
TRBJ1-6	many	TRBD1	TRBV19	TGTGCCAGTAGTAAAACGGGGACAGGGAATTCACCCCTCCACTTT	CASSKTGTGNSPLHF
TRBJ2-1	.	TRBD2	TRBV14	TGTGCCAGCAGTCAAGGGTCGGGGGGAACAAGTGAGCAGTTCTTC	CASSQGSGGTSEQFF
TRBJ2-5	many	TRBD2	TRBV2	TGTGCCAGCAGATTCGAACTAGCGGGGGGTATACAGACCCAGTACTTC	CASRFELAGGIQTQYF
TRBJ1-2	many	.	TRBV6-4	TGTGCCAGCAGTGAGGGGGGAGAATATGGCTACACCTTC	CASSEGGEYGYTF
TRBJ2-7	.	.	TRBV10-3	TGTGCCATCGGGGGCAACTACGAGCAGTACTTC	CAIGGNYEQYF
TRBJ2-2	.	.	TRBV19	TGTGCCAGTAGTATTCTGGGGTCCGGGGAGCTGTTTTTT	CASSILGSGELFF
TRBJ1-5	.	.	TRBV19	TGTGCCAGTCTCTACTGGCTCCATCAGCCCCAGCATTTT	CASLYWLHQPQHF
TRBJ1-5	.	.	TRBV2	TGTGCCAGCTCCCCAGGGACCGAAGGCAATCAGCCCCAGCATTTT	CASSPGTEGNQPQHF
TRBJ1-6	many	.	TRBV20-1	TGCAGTGCTAGACAGGGCATCGATTCACCCCTCCACTTT	CSARQGIDSPLHF
TRBJ1-1	.	.	TRBV11-2	TGTGCCAGCAGCCAAAAGAGGTACAGGGAGAACACTGAAGCTTTCTTT	CASSQKRYRENTEAFF
TRBJ1-5	many	TRBD1	TRBV7-3	TGTGCCAGCAGCTTAATGTGGCAAAACGCGACAGGGGGCGGTTGTAGCAATCAGCCCCAGCATTTT	CASSLMWQNATGGGCSNQPQHF
TRBJ1-5	medium-sized	.	TRBV29-1	TGCAGCGTTGTGGCAGGGAATAGCAATCAGCCCCAGCATTTT	CSVVAGNSNQPQHF
TRBJ2-5	.	.	TRBV11-1	TGTGCCAGCAGCCTGATCGGTGGCGCGCAAGAGACCCAGTACTTC	CASSLIGGAQETQYF
TRBJ2-2	few	.	TRBV5-4	TGTGCCAGCAGCTTGGTGTCCGGGGCCGGGGAGCTGTTTTTT	CASSLVSGAGELFF
TRBJ1-6	many	.	TRBV24-1	TGTGCCACCAGTGAAGTGGATTCACCCCTCCACTTT	CATSEVDSPLHF
TRBJ2-5	few	.	TRBV10-3	TGTGCCACCTCGTACCGGGGTACAGAGGGGGGGGAGACCCAGTACTTC	CATSYRGTEGGETQYF
TRBJ2-6	many	.	TRBV10-3	TGTGCCATCAGTCTGAGAGCGCAATACTCTGGGGCCAACGTCCTGACTTTC	CAISLRAQYSGANVLTF
TRBJ2-6	.	.	TRBV12-3/TRBV12-4	TGTGCCAGCAGTTACGACAGGGACTTTGGGGCCAACGTCCTGACTTTC	CASSYDRDFGANVLTF
TRBJ2-5	.	TRBD2	TRBV20-1	TGCAGTGCTGTGGGGACTAGCGGGGTTGTGGAGACCCAGTACTTC	CSAVGTSGVVETQYF
TRBJ1-2	many	TRBD1	TRBV2	TGTGCCAGCAGTGAAGCGACAGGGCTGGGAGGCTACACCTTC	CASSEATGLGGYTF
TRBJ1-2	.	.	TRBV7-9	TGTGCCAGCAGCTTAGAAGGCAGGGGACTCTATGGCTACACCTTC	CASSLEGRGLYGYTF
TRBJ1-2	.	.	TRBV5-1	TGCGCCAGCAGCGTTCGGGACGGTGGTCGTGGCTACACCTTC	CASSVRDGGRGYTF
TRBJ1-2	once	.	TRBV5-1	TGCGCCAGCAGCCTAGGACAGCCCGACTATGGCTACACCTTC	CASSLGQPDYGYTF
TRBJ1-1	many	TRBD1	TRBV7-9	TGTGCCAGCAGCTTAGGGACAGGGCGTTGGACTGAAGCTTTCTTT	CASSLGTGRWTEAFF
TRBJ2-3	few	TRBD2	TRBV20-1	TGCAGTGCGGACCTGCGGGAGAGTATCACAGATACGCAGTATTTT	CSADLRESITDTQYF
TRBJ2-5	many	.	TRBV5-5	TGTGCCAGCAGCGGGCTGAGTGGAGAGACCCAGTACTTC	CASSGLSGETQYF
TRBJ1-2	few	TRBD1	TRBV7-9	TGTGCCAGCGCCGGCCAGGGGGCAAAAGACTATGGCTACACCTTC	CASAGQGAKDYGYTF
TRBJ1-6	many	.	TRBV12-3/TRBV12-4	TGTGCCAGCAGTTCTATATTAAGGGATTCACCCCTCCACTTT	CASSSILRDSPLHF
TRBJ1-2	many	TRBD1	TRBV7-9	TGTGCCAGCAGCACTACTCCCGACAGGGGGCGTGGCTACACCTTC	CASSTTPDRGRGYTF
TRBJ2-7	few	TRBD2	TRBV6-2/TRBV6-3	TGTGCCAGCAGTTACTCGTTGGCTAGCGGGAGAACCGACTACGAGCAGTACTTC	CASSYSLASGRTDYEQYF
TRBJ1-2	.	.	TRBV28	TGTGCCAGCAGTTTCAGGAGCTATGGCTACACCTTC	CASSFRSYGYTF
TRBJ2-5	.	TRBD1	TRBV7-9	TGTGCCAGCAGCTTGACAGGGGCCACTCCACAAGAGACCCAGTACTTC	CASSLTGATPQETQYF
TRBJ2-1	.	TRBD2	TRBV7-9	TGTGCCAGCAGCCAGCGGGCTAGCGGGGGGAACAATGAGCAGTTCTTC	CASSQRASGGNNEQFF
TRBJ1-1	few	TRBD1	TRBV20-1	TGCAGTGCTGGGACAGGGGGGAACACTGAAGCTTTCTTT	CSAGTGGNTEAFF
TRBJ1-4	.	TRBD1	TRBV6-1	TGTGCCGGGAAGGACAGGGGTAATGAAAAACTGTTTTTT	CAGKDRGNEKLFF
TRBJ2-5	few	.	TRBV9	TGTGCCAGCAGCTCCCGCACGAGGGGAGAGACCCAGTACTTC	CASSSRTRGETQYF
TRBJ1-6	many	.	TRBV5-8	TGTGCCAGCAGCTTGGGGCAAATTTCACCCCTCCACTTT	CASSLGQISPLHF
TRBJ1-1	once	TRBD1	TRBV7-8	TGTGCCAGCAGCTTCCGACAGGGGCGGGCTGAAGCTTTCTTT	CASSFRQGRAEAFF
TRBJ2-1	.	.	TRBV7-9	TGTGCCAGCAGCCCTAACCGGGACGGCAATGAGCAGTTCTTC	CASSPNRDGNEQFF
TRBJ2-5	.	.	TRBV29-1	TGCAGCGTTGAAGATCGGCGCAGGGCGTTCTTC	CSVEDRRRAFF
TRBJ1-3	.	TRBD1	TRBV3-1	TGTGCCAGCAGCCCGGGACAGGTTGGAAACACCATATATTTT	CASSPGQVGNTIYF
TRBJ2-5	.	TRBD2	TRBV5-1	TGCGCCAGCAGCTTGGCGACTAGCGGGAGCTGGGAGACCCAGTACTTC	CASSLATSGSWETQYF
TRBJ1-6	many	.	TRBV4-3	TGCGCCAGCAGCCAAGTTTCACCCCTCCACTTT	CASSQVSPLHF
TRBJ1-2	.	TRBD1	TRBV6-5	TGTGCCAGCAGCCTCCTACGATACAGGGGGCTAGGTTATGGCTACACCTTC	CASSLLRYRGLGYGYTF
TRBJ2-3	.	TRBD1	TRBV19	TGTGCCAGTAGTAACACCCGACAGGGGAGGACAGATACGCAGTATTTT	CASSNTRQGRTDTQYF
TRBJ1-6	.	.	TRBV5-5	TGTGCCAGCAGCTTAGATTGGGGGGTCCTGAATTCACCCCTCCACTTT	CASSLDWGVLNSPLHF
TRBJ2-1	.	TRBD1	TRBV12-3/TRBV12-4	TGTGCCAGCAGCGGACAGGACGGCTCCTACAATGAGCAGTTCTTC	CASSGQDGSYNEQFF
TRBJ2-2	many	TRBD2	TRBV24-1	TGTGCCACCAGTGAACCCGAGGGCGGGAGGGCCTCTGGCACCGGGGAGCTGTTTTTT	CATSEPEGGRASGTGELFF
TRBJ2-7	.	.	TRBV12-5	TGTGCTAGTGGTTTGCCCGGGGCCGAGCAGTACTTC	CASGLPGAEQYF
TRBJ2-6	many	.	TRBV7-6	TGTGCCAGCAGCCGGCAAGGAGGGATGGGGGCCAACGTCCTGACTTTC	CASSRQGGMGANVLTF
TRBJ2-5	.	TRBD1	TRBV7-9	TGTGCCAGCAGCTCAGAAGGGACAGGGGACAATCAGCCCCAGTACTTC	CASSSEGTGDNQPQYF
TRBJ1-3	.	.	TRBV4-1	TGCGCCAGCAGCCAAGACCCGTGGAGCTCTGGAAACACCATATATTTT	CASSQDPWSSGNTIYF
TRBJ2-1	.	.	TRBV2	TGTGCCAGCAGTTACTCTGGGAAATCTAATGAGCAGTTCTTC	CASSYSGKSNEQFF
TRBJ1-5	many	.	TRBV14	TGTGCCAGCAGCCAACAGTTCAATCAGCCCCAGCATTTT	CASSQQFNQPQHF
TRBJ2-7	.	.	TRBV25-1	TGTGCCAGCAGTGAATTGGGTGGGCTCGACGAGCAGTACTTC	CASSELGGLDEQYF
TRBJ1-2	.	.	TRBV18	TGTGCCAGCTCACCAATGAGGGGGTATGACTATGGCTACACCTTC	CASSPMRGYDYGYTF
TRBJ2-5	many	.	TRBV7-3	TGTGCCAGCAGCCGAGGACAGCAAGAGACCCAGTACTTC	CASSRGQQETQYF